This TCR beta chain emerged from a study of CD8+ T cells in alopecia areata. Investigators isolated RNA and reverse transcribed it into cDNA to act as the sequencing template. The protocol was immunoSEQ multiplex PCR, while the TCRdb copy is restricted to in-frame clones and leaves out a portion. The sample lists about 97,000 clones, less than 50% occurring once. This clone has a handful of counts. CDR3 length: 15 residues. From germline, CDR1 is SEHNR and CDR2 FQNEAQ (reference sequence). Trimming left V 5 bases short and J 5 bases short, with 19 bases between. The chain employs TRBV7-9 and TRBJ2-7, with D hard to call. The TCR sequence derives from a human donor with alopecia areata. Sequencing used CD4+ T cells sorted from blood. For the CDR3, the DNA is TGTGCCAGCAGCCCCACTCCCGCCGCTAGACACGAGCAGTACTTC. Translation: CASSPTPAARHEQYF.